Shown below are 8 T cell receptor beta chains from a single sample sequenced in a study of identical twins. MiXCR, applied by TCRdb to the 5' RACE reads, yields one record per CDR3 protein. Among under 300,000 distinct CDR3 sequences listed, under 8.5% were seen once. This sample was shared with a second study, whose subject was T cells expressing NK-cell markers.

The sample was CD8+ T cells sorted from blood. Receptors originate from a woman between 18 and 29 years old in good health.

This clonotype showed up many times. The CDR3, as DNA: TGTGCCATCAGTGAGGGGCGGCAAGATGAAAAACTGTTTTTT. Its protein product is CAISEGRQDEKLFF. V and J are TRBV10-3 and TRBJ1-4; D uncertain. The germline gives CDR1 ENHRY, CDR2 SYGVKD. This CDR3 comprises 14 residues. V was shortened by 2 bases and J by 6 bases, with 10 bases between the two germline ends.

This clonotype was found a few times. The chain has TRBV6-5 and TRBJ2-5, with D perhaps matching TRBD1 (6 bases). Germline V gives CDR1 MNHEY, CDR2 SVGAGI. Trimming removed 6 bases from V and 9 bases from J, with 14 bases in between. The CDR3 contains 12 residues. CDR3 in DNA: TGTGCCAGCAGCCCCGGGGCAGGGGCCCAGTACTTC. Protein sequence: CASSPGAGAQYF.

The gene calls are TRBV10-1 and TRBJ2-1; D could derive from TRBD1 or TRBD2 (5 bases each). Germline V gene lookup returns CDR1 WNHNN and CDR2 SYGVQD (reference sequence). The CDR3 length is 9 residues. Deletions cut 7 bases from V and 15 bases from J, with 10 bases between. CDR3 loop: CASTGGPFF. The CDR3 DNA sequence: TGCGCCAGCACTGGGGGTCCGTTCTTC.

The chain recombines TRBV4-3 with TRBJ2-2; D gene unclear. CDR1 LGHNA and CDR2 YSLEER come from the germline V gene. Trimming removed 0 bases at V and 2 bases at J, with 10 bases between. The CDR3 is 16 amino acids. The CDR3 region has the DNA TGCGCCAGCAGCCAAGATCTCGGGCTTAACACCGGGGAGCTGTTTTTT. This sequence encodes CASSQDLGLNTGELFF.

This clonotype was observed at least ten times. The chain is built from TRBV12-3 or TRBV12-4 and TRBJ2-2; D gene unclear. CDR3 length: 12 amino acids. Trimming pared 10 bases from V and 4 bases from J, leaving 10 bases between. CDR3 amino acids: CAIPSGTGELFF. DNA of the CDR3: TGTGCCATCCCCTCGGGCACCGGGGAGCTGTTTTTT.

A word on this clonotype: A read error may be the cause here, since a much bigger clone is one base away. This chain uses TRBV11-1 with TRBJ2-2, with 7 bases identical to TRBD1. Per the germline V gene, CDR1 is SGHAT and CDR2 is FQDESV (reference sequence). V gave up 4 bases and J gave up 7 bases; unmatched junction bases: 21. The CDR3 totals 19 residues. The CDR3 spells CASSCTMRTGFFGHGELFF. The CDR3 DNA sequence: TGTGCCAGCAGCTGTACAATGAGGACAGGCTTTTTCGGGCACGGGGAGCTGTTTTTT.

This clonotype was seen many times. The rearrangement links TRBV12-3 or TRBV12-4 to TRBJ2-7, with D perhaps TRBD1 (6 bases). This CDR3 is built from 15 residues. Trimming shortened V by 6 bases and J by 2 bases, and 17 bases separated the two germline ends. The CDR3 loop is CASRGDNSGAYEQYF. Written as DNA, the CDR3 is TGTGCCAGCAGGGGGGACAACAGCGGCGCCTACGAGCAGTACTTC.

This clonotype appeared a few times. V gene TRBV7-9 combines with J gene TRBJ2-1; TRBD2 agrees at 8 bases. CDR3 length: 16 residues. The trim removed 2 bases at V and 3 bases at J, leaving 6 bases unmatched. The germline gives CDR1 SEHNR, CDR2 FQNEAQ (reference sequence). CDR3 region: CASSLMAGGNYNEQFF. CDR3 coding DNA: TGTGCCAGCAGCTTAATGGCGGGGGGTAACTACAATGAGCAGTTCTTC.